Listed here is a single T cell receptor beta chain. Enrolled through a virtual design, the participants were between roughly 18 and 90 years of age and came from some 26 US areas. This sample was taken from a study of blood T cell repertoires in COVID-19. Across the whole study: The samples span acute and convalescent COVID-19 from the United States, Italy and Spain. T cells, B-cell-depleted T cells, or PBMCs provided the cDNA or gDNA that served as material.

Data came from immunoSEQ multiplex PCR; TCRdb stores just in-frame clones and leaves some out. This repertoire shows 200,000 to 250,000 clones, 85% found once; its top ten account for around 10%. The V gene's germline CDR1 is SGDLS and CDR2 YYNGEE. V was pared by 6 bases and J by 9 bases, with 16 bases between. The CDR3 consists of 13 residues. This TCR came from a woman in her 50s with acute COVID-19. The genes are TRBV9 and TRBJ1-5, with TRBD1 as a possible D gene (6 bases). Sequencing was done on a sample of PBMCs or T cells enriched from blood (not recorded which). The CDR3 coding sequence is TGTGCCAGCACTCGGACAGCCGAGGGGCCCCAGCATTTT. Translated: CASTRTAEGPQHF. The full variable domain, in which reference TRBV9 and TRBJ1-5 provide the parts outside the CDR3, is DSGVTQTPKHLITATGQRVTLRCSPRSGDLSVYWYQQSLDQGLQFLIQYYNGEERAKGNILERFSAQQFPDLHSELNLSSLELGDSALYFCASTRTAEGPQHFGDGTRLSIL.